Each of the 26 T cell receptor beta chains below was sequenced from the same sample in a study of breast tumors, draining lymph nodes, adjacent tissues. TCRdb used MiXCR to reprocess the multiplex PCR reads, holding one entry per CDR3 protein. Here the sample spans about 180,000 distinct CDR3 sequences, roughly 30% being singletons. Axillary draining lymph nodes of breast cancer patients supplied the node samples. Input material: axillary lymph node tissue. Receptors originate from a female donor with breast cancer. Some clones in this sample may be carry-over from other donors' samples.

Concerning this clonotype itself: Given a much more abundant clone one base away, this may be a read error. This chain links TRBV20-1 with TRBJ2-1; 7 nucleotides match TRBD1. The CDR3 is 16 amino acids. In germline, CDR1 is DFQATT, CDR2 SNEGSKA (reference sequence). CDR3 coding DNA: TGCGGTGCTAGAGATAGGGGGCCGAGCTCCTACAATGAGCAGTTCTTC. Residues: CGARDRGPSSYNEQFF.

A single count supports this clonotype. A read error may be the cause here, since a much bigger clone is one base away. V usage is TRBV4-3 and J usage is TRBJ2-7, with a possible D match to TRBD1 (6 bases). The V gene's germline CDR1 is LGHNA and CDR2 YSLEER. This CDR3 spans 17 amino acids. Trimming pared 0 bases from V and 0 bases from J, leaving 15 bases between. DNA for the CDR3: TGCGCCAGCAGCCAAGATAGGTGGACAGACAACTCCTACGAGCAGTACTTC. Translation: CASSQDRWTDNSYEQYF.

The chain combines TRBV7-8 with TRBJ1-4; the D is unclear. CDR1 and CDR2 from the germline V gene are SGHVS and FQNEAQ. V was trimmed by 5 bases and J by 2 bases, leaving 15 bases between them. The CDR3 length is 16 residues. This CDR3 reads CASSPTPSGTNEKLFF. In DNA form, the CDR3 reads TGTGCCAGCAGCCCAACGCCCTCCGGGACTAATGAAAAACTGTTTTTT.

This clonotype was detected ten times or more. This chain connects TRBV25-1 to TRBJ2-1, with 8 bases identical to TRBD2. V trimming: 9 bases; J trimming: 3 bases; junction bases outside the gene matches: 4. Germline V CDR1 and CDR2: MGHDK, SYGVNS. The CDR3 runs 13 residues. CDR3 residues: CASARGGYNEQFF. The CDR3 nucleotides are TGTGCCAGTGCCCGGGGGGGCTACAATGAGCAGTTCTTC.

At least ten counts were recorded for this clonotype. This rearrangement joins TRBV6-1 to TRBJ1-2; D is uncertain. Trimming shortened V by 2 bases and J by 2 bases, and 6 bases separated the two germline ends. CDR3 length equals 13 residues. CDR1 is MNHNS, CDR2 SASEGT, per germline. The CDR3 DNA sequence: TGTGCCAGCAGTGAAACCGTAAACTATGGCTACACCTTC. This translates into CASSETVNYGYTF.

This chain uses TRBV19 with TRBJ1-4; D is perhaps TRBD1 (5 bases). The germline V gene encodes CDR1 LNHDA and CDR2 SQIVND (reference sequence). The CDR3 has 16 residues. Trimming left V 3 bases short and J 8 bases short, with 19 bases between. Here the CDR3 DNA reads TGTGCCAGTAGTATCTCCGGGACTAGCGGTCGGGAAAAACTGTTTTTT. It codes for CASSISGTSGREKLFF.

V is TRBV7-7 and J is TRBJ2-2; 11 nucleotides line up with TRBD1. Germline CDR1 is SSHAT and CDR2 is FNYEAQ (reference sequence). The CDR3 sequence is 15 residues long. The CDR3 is CARPSGTGGTGELFF. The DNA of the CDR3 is TGTGCTAGACCCTCCGGGACAGGGGGCACCGGGGAGCTGTTTTTT.

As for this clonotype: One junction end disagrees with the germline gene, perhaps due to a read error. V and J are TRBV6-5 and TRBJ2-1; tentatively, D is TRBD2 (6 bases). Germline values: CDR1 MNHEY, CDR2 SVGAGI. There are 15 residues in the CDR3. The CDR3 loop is CASSHSRLEANEQFF. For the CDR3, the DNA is TGTGCCAGCAGTCACTCCAGACTAGAGGCCAATGAGCAGTTCTTC.

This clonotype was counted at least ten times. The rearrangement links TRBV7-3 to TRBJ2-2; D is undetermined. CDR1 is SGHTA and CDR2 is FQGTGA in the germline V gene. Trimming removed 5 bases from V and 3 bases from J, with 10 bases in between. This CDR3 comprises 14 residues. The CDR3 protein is CASSPMGYTGELFF. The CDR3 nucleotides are TGTGCCAGCAGCCCAATGGGGTACACCGGGGAGCTGTTTTTT.

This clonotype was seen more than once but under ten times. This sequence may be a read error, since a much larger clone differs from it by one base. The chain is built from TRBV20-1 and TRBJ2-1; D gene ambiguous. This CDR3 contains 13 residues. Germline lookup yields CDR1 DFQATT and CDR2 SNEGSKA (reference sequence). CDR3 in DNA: TGCAGTGCTAGTCTTCTAACCTACAATGCGCAGTTCTTC. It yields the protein CSASLLTYNAQFF.

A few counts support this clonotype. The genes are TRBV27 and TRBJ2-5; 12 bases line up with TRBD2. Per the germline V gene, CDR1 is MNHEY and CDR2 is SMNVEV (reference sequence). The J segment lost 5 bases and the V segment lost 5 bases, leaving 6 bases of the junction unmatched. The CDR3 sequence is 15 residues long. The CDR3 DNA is TGTGCCAGCAGTGAAAGACTAGCGGGAGTGGAGACCCAGTACTTC. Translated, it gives CASSERLAGVETQYF.

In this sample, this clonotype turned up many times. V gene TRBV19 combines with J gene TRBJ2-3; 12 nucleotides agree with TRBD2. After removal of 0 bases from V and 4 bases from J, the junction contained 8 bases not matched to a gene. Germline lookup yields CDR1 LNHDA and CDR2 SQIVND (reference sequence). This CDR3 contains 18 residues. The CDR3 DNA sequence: TGTGCCAGTAGTATAGAAGGACTAGCGGGACGAGCGGCAGATACGCAGTATTTT. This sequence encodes CASSIEGLAGRAADTQYF.

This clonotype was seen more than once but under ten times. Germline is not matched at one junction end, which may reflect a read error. Here the CDR3 DNA reads TGTGCCAGCTCACCACCAGAGAGGAGGGGTTGGGTCTTC. Protein product: CASSPPERRGWVF. The chain is built from TRBV18 and TRBJ2-1, with D possibly matching TRBD2 (6 bases). In germline, CDR1 is KGHSH, CDR2 LQKENI. The CDR3 length is 13 residues.

The CDR3 spells CASGLSQGPPYNEQFF. CDR3 nucleotides: TGTGCTAGTGGTTTGTCGCAGGGCCCCCCCTACAATGAGCAGTTCTTC. The J gene is TRBJ2-1, the V gene TRBV12-5; the D gene is possibly TRBD1 (5 bases). The CDR3 totals 16 residues. The germline V gene has CDR1 LGHNT and CDR2 FRNRAP. V was cut by 2 bases and J by 2 bases, with 13 bases left in between.

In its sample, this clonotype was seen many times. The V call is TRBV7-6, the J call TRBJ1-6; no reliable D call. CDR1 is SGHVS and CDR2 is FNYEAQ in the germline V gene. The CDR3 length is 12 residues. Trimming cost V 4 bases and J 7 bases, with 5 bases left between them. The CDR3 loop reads CASSSTNSPLHF. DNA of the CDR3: TGTGCCAGCAGCTCGACCAATTCACCCCTCCACTTT.

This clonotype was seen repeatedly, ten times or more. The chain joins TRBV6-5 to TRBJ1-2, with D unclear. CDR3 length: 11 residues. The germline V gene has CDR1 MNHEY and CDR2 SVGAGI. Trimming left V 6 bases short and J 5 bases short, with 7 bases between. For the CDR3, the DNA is TGTGCCAGCAGCGACTTGTATGGCTACACCTTC. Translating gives CASSDLYGYTF.

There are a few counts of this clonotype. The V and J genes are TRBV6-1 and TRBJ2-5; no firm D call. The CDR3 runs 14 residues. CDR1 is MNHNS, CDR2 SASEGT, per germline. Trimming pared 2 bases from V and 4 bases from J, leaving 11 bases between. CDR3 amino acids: CASSEFRPPETQYF. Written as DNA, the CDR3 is TGTGCCAGCAGTGAATTCCGACCGCCAGAGACCCAGTACTTC.

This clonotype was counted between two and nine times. CDR3 protein: CASSLDRPPRQFF. The CDR3 region has the DNA TGTGCCAGCAGCTTAGATCGACCCCCACGGCAGTTCTTC. The chain recombines TRBV11-2 with TRBJ2-1; D is unresolved. The CDR3 contains 13 residues. Between the trimmed V and J ends, which lost 0 bases and 12 bases, there was a span of 12 bases. Germline CDR1 SGHAT, CDR2 FQNNGV.

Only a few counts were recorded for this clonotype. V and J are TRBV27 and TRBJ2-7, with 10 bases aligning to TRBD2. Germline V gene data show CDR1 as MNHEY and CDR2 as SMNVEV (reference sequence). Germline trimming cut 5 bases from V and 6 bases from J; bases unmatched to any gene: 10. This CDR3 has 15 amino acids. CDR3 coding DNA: TGTGCCAGCAGTCTGACCTCTAGCGGGAGAATCGAGCAGTACTTC. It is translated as CASSLTSSGRIEQYF.

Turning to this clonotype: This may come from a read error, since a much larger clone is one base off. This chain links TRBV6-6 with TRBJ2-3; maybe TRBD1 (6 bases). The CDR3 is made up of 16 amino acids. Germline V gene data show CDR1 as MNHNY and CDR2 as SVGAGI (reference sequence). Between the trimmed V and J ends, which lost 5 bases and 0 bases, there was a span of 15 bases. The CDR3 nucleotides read TGTGCCAGCAGTCCCGGACAGACCCCTAGCACAGATACGCAGTATTTT. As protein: CASSPGQTPSTDTQYF.

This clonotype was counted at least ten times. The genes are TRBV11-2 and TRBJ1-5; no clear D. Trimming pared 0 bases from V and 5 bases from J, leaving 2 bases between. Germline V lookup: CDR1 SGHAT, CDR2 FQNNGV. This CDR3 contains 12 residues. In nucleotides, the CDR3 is TGTGCCAGCAGCTTAGAAGATCAGCCCCAGCATTTT. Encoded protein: CASSLEDQPQHF. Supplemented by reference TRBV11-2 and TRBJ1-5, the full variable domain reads EAGVAQSPRYKIIEKRQSVAFWCNPISGHATLYWYQQILGQGPKLLIQFQNNGVVDDSQLPKDRFSAERLKGVDSTLKIQPAKLEDSAVYLCASSLEDQPQHFGDGTRLSIL.

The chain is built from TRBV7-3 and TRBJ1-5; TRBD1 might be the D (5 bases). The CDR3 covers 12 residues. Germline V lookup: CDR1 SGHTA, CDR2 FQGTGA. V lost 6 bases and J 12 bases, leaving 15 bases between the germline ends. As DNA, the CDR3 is TGTGCCAGCAGTTTGGGGCAAAGGGACCAGCATTTT. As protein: CASSLGQRDQHF. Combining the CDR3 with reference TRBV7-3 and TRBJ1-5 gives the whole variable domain GAGVSQTPSNKVTEKGKYVELRCDPISGHTALYWYRQSLGQGPEFLIYFQGTGAADDSGLPNDRFFAVRPEGSVSTLKIQRTERGDSAVYLCASSLGQRDQHFGDGTRLSIL.

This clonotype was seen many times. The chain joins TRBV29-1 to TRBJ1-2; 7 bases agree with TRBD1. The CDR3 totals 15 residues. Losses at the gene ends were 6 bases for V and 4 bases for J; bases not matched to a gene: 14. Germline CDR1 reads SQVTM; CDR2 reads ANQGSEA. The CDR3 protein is CSVPPDRDSLYGYTF. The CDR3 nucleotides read TGCAGCGTACCTCCTGACAGGGATAGTCTCTATGGCTACACCTTC.

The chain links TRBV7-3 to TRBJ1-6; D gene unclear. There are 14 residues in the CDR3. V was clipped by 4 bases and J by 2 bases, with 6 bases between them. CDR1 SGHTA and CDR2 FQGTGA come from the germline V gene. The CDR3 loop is CASSSDPYNSPLHF. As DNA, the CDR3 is TGTGCCAGCAGCTCGGACCCCTATAATTCACCCCTCCACTTT.

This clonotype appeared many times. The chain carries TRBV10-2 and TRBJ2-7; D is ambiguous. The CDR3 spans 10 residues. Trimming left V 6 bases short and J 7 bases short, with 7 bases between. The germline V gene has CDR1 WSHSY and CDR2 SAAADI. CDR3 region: CASSHREQYF. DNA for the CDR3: TGCGCCAGCAGCCACAGAGAGCAGTACTTC.

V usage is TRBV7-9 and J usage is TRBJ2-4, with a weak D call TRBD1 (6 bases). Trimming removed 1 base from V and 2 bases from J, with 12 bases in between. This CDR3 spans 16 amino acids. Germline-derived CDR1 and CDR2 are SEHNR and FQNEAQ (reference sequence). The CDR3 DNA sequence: TGTGCCAGCAGCTTAGGGTACAGGGTTACCAAAAACATTCAGTACTTC. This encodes CASSLGYRVTKNIQYF. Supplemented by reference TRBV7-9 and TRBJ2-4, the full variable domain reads DTGVSQNPRHKITKRGQNVTFRCDPISEHNRLYWYRQTLGQGPEFLTYFQNEAQLEKSRLLSDRFSAERPKGSFSTLEIQRTEQGDSAMYLCASSLGYRVTKNIQYFGAGTRLSVL.